These T cell receptor beta chains were read from a single sample in a study of PD-L1 blockade in urothelial cancer. Assay: immunoSEQ multiplex PCR; the TCRdb copy retains only in-frame clones and omits some. This repertoire shows about 95,000 clones, around 86% found once; its top ten account for 1.5% to 2.5%. The specimen was PBMCs, collected around atezolizumab (anti-PD-L1) treatment. These receptors originate from a man in his 60s with urothelial cancer. Both conserved end residues are part of each CDR3. A D gene is named only where the DNA matches it firmly. Clone size is stated in some rows and not others, as once, few, many or a class when expanded.

v_call	clone_size	j_call	d_call	cdr3_aa	cdr3_nt
TRBV4-1	-	TRBJ2-1	-	CASSQEQGSYNEQFF	TGCGCCAGCAGCCAAGAGCAGGGCTCCTACAATGAGCAGTTCTTC
TRBV28	-	TRBJ1-2	-	CASSSGRSDYGYTF	TGTGCCAGCAGTTCCGGGAGGTCGGACTATGGCTACACCTTC
TRBV28	-	TRBJ1-2	TRBD1	CASSSTGAGYGYTF	TGTGCCAGCAGTTCAACAGGGGCCGGCTATGGCTACACCTTC
TRBV7-2	-	TRBJ2-7	TRBD2	CASSFSGSSNEQYF	TGTGCCAGCAGCTTTAGCGGGAGTAGTAACGAGCAGTACTTC
TRBV6-5	-	TRBJ1-2	-	CASTPDRAGGYTF	TGTGCCAGCACCCCAGACAGAGCAGGTGGCTACACCTTC
TRBV6-1	-	TRBJ2-3	-	CASGDSPGGDTQYF	TGTGCCAGCGGGGACTCCCCCGGGGGAGATACGCAGTATTTT
TRBV29-1	-	TRBJ2-3	TRBD2	CSVNRFREADTQYF	TGCAGCGTTAACCGGTTTCGGGAGGCAGATACGCAGTATTTT
TRBV29-1	-	TRBJ2-2	-	CSVVILANTGELFF	TGCAGCGTTGTTATTCTCGCGAACACCGGGGAGCTGTTTTTT
TRBV19	few	TRBJ2-1	TRBD2	CASRLAGGNEQFF	TGTGCCAGTAGACTAGCGGGGGGCAATGAGCAGTTCTTC
TRBV5-1	-	TRBJ2-5	-	CASSLGARGMETQYF	TGCGCCAGCAGCTTGGGGGCCAGGGGAATGGAGACCCAGTACTTC
TRBV7-3	-	TRBJ2-6	-	CASSLGGTGANVLTF	TGTGCCAGCAGCTTAGGGGGGACTGGGGCCAACGTCCTGACTTTC
TRBV27	-	TRBJ1-5	TRBD1	CASSFATGDNQPQHF	TGTGCCAGCAGTTTCGCGACAGGGGACAATCAGCCCCAGCATTTT
TRBV13	-	TRBJ2-2	-	CASSYELLNTGELFF	TGTGCCAGCAGCTACGAGCTACTGAACACCGGGGAGCTGTTTTTT
TRBV29-1	-	TRBJ2-3	-	CSVEPGTSTDTQYF	TGCAGCGTTGAACCCGGGACTAGCACAGATACGCAGTATTTT
TRBV7-8	-	TRBJ2-7	-	CASRYEQYF	TGTGCCAGCCGCTACGAGCAGTACTTC
TRBV5-1	-	TRBJ2-1	-	CASSLAPGAYNEQFF	TGCGCCAGCAGCTTGGCTCCGGGGGCCTACAATGAGCAGTTCTTC
TRBV7-9	-	TRBJ2-7	-	CASSLGSATAPHEQYF	TGTGCCAGCAGCTTAGGCTCCGCAACAGCCCCCCACGAGCAGTACTTC
TRBV19	few	TRBJ2-2	-	CASSISVTTGELFF	TGTGCCAGTAGTATTTCGGTGACTACCGGGGAGCTGTTTTTT
TRBV4-2	-	TRBJ1-6	-	CASSGYRDSGLHF	TGTGCCAGCAGCGGGTACAGAGATTCAGGCCTCCACTTT
TRBV5-6	-	TRBJ2-5	-	CASSLNADQETQYF	TGTGCCAGCAGCCTGAACGCAGACCAAGAGACCCAGTACTTC
TRBV19	-	TRBJ2-7	-	CASSHQGRSYEQYF	TGTGCCAGTAGTCACCAGGGGCGAAGCTACGAGCAGTACTTC
TRBV6-1	-	TRBJ1-4	TRBD1	CASRTGASTNEKLFF	TGTGCCAGCAGGACAGGGGCGTCAACTAATGAAAAACTGTTTTTT
TRBV6-4	-	TRBJ1-1	TRBD1	CASSDGQGRTEAFF	TGTGCCAGCAGTGACGGACAGGGTAGGACTGAAGCTTTCTTT
TRBV11-3	-	TRBJ2-7	TRBD1	CASSLDRQGAYYEQYF	TGTGCCAGCAGCTTAGACCGGCAGGGGGCTTATTACGAGCAGTACTTC
TRBV6-5	-	TRBJ1-2	TRBD1	CASTRGTGSNYGYTF	TGTGCCAGCACCCGAGGGACAGGGTCTAACTATGGCTACACCTTC
TRBV9	-	TRBJ2-1	TRBD2	CASSVGGGGAHEQFF	TGTGCCAGCAGCGTAGGAGGCGGGGGGGCTCATGAGCAGTTCTTC
TRBV2	-	TRBJ2-6	-	CASTGSGANVLTF	TGTGCCAGCACAGGATCTGGGGCCAACGTCCTGACTTTC
TRBV5-6	once	TRBJ2-1	-	CASSLDRSYQFF	TGTGCCAGCAGCTTGGATCGGTCGTATCAGTTCTTC
TRBV5-1	-	TRBJ1-2	-	CASSPSTPEGGYTF	TGCGCCAGCAGCCCCTCGACTCCTGAGGGAGGCTACACCTTC
TRBV6-7	-	TRBJ1-4	TRBD1	CASSFRDSEGLATNEKLFF	TGTGCCAGCAGTTTTAGGGACAGCGAGGGCCTCGCAACTAATGAAAAACTGTTTTTT
TRBV5-4	-	TRBJ1-3	TRBD1	CASRPTGPGNTIYF	TGTGCCAGCAGACCGACAGGGCCGGGAAACACCATATATTTT
TRBV4-2	-	TRBJ2-1	TRBD2	CASSLTSGGTSSYNEQFF	TGTGCCAGCAGCCTGACTAGCGGGGGGACGAGCTCCTACAATGAGCAGTTCTTC